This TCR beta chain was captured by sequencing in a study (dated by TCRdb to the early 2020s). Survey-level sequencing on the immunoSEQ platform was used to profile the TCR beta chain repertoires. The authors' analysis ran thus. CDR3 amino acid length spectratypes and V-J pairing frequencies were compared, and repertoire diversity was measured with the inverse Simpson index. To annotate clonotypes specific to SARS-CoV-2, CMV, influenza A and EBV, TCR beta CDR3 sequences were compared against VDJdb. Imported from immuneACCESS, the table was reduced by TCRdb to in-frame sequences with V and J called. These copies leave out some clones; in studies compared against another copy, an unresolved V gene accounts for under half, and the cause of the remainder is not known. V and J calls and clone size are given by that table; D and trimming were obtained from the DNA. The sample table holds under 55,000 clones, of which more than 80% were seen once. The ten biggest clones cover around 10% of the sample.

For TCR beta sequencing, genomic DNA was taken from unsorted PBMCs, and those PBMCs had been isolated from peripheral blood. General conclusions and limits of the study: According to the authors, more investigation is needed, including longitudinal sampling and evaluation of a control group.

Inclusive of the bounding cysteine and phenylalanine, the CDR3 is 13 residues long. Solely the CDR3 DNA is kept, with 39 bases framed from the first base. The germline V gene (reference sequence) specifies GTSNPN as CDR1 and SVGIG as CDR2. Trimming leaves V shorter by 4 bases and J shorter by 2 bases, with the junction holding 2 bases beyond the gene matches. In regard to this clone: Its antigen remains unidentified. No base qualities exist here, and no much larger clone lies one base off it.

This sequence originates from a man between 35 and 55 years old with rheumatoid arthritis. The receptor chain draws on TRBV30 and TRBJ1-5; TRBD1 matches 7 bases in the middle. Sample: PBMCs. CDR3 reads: CAWNRGGNQPQHF. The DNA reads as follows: TGTGCCTGGAACAGGGGTGGCAATCAGCCCCAGCATTTT.